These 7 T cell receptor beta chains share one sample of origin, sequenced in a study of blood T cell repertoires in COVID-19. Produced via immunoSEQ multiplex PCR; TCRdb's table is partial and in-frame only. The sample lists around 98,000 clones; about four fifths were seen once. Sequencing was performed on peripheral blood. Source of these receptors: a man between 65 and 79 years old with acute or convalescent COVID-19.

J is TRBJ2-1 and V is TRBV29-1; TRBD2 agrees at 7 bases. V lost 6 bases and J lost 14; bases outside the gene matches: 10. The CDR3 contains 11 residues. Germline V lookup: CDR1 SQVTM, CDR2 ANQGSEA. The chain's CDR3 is CSVRAGKDEFF. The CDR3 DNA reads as TGCAGCGTCAGAGCGGGGAAGGACGAGTTCTTC.

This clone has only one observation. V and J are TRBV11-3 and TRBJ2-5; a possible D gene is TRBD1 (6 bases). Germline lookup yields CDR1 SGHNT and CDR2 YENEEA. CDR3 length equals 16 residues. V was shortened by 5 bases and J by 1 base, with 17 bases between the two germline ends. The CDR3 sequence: CASSPRHRDPQETQYF. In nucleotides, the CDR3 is TGTGCCAGCAGCCCCCGCCACAGGGACCCCCAAGAGACCCAGTACTTC.

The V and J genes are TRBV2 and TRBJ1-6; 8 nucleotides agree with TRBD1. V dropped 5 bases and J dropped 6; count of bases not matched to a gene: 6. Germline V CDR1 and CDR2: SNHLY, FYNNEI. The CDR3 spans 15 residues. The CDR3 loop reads CASSSDRVGNSPLHF. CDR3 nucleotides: TGTGCCAGCAGTTCGGACAGGGTGGGTAATTCACCCCTCCACTTT. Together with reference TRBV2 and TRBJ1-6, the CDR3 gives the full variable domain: EPEVTQTPSHQVTQMGQEVILRCVPISNHLYFYWYRQILGQKVEFLVSFYNNEISEKSEIFDDQFSVERPDGSNFTLKIRSTKLEDSAMYFCASSSDRVGNSPLHFGNGTRLTVT.

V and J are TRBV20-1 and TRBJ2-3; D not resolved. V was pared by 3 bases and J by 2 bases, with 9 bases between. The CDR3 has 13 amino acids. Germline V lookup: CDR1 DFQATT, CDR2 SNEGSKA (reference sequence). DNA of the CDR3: TGCAGTGCTAGTCAACAGCACACAGATACGCAGTATTTT. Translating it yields CSASQQHTDTQYF.

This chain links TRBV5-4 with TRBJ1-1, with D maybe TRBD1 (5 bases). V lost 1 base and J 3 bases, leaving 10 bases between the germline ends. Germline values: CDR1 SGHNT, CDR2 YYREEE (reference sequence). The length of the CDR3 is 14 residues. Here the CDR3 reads CASSLLQGDTEAFF. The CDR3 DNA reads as TGTGCCAGCAGCTTGCTGCAGGGCGACACTGAAGCTTTCTTT.

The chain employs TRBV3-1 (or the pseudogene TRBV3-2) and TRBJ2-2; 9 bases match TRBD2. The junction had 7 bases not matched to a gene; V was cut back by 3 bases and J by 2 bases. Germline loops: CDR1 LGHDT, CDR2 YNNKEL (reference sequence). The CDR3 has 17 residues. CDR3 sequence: CASSHRLAEQNTGELFF. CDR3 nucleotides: TGTGCCAGCAGCCATAGACTAGCGGAGCAAAACACCGGGGAGCTGTTTTTT.

CDR3: CSVETGTTLYEQYF. The DNA of the CDR3 is TGCAGCGTCGAGACAGGAACCACTCTCTACGAGCAGTACTTC. The gene calls are TRBV29-1 and TRBJ2-7; tentatively, D is TRBD1 (6 bases). The V gene lost 6 bases and the J gene lost 3 bases, with 18 bases spanning the gap. CDR1 and CDR2 (germline): SQVTM, ANQGSEA. The CDR3 runs 14 residues.